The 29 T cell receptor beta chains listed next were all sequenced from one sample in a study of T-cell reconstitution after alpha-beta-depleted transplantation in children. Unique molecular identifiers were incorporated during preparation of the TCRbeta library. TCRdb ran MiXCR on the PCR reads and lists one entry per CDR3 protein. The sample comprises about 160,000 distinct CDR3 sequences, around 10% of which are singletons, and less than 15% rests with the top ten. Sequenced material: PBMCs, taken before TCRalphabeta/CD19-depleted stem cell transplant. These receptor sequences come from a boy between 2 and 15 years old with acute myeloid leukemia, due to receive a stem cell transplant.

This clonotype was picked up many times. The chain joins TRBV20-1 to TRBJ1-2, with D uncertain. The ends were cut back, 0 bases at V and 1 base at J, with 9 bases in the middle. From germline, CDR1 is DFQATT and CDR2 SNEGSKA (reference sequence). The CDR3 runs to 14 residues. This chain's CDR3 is CSARDRRYNYGYTF. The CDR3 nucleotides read TGCAGTGCTAGAGACAGGAGATATAACTATGGCTACACCTTC.

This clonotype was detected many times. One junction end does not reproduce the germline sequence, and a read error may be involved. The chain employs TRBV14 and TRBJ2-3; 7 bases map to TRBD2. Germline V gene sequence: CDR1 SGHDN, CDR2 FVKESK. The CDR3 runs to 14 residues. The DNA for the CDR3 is TGTGCCAGCAGCCGTGAGACTAGCAGAGATACGCAGTATTTT. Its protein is CASSRETSRDTQYF.

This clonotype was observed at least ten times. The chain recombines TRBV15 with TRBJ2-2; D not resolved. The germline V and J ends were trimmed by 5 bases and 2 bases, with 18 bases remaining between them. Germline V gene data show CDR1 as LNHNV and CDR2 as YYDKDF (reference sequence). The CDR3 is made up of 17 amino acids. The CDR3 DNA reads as TGTGCCACCAGCCCAAGCTCCCGAGCGAGAAACACCGGGGAGCTGTTTTTT. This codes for CATSPSSRARNTGELFF.

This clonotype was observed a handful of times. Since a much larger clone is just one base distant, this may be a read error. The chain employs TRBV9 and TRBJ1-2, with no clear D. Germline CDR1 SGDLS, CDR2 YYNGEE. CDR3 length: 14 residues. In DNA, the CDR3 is TGTGCCAGCAGCGAGACACCCAGGTCCTATGGCGACACCTTC. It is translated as CASSETPRSYGDTF.

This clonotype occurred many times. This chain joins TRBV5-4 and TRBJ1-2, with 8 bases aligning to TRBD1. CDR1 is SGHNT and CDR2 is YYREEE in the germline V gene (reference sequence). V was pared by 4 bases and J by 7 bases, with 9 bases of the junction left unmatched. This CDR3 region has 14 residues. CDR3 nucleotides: TGTGCCAGCAGCCCGCCGGACAGGGCTGCTGGCTACACCTTC. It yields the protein CASSPPDRAAGYTF.

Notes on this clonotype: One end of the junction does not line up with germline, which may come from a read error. CDR3 in DNA: TGCTGTGCTAGAGTACTAGCGGGGGGCCGCTCCTACAATGAGCAGTTCTTC. Amino acids: CCARVLAGGRSYNEQFF. The chain joins TRBV20-1 to TRBJ2-1; TRBD2 aligns across 12 bases. Germline V gene lookup returns CDR1 DFQATT and CDR2 SNEGSKA (reference sequence). This CDR3 has 17 residues.

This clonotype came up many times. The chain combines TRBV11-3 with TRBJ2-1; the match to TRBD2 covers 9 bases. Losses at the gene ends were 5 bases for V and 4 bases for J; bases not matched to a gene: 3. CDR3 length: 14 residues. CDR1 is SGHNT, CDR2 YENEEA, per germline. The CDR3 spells CASSAGGIYNEQFF. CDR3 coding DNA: TGTGCCAGCAGCGCGGGGGGGATTTACAATGAGCAGTTCTTC.

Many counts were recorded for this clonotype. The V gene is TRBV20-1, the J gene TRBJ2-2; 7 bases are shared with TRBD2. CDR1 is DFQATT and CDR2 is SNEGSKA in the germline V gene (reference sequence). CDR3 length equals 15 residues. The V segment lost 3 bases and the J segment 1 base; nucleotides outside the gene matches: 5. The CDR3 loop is CSARASGVNTGELFF. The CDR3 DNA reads TGCAGTGCTAGGGCTAGCGGTGTGAACACCGGGGAGCTGTTTTTT.

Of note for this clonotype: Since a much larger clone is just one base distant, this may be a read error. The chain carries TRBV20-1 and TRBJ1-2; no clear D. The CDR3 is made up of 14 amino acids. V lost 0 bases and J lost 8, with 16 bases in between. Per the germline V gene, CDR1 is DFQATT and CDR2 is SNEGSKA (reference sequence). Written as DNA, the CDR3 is TGCAGTGCTAGAGATAGTATAAGTAGGCTGGGCTACACCTTC. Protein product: CSARDSISRLGYTF.

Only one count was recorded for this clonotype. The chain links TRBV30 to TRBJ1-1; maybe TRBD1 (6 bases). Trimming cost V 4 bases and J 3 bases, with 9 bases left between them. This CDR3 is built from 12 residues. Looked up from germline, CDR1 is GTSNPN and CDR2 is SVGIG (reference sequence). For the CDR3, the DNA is TGTGCCTGGAACAGGGCGGACACTGAAGCTTTCTTT. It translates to CAWNRADTEAFF.

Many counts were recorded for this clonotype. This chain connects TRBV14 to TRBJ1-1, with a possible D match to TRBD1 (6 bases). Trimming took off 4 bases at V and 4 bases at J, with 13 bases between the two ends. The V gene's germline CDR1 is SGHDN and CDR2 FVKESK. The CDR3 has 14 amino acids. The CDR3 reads CASSPIGGGTEAFF. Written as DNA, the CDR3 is TGTGCCAGCAGCCCCATAGGGGGGGGCACTGAAGCTTTCTTT. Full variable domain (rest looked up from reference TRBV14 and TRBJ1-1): EAGVTQFPSHSVIEKGQTVTLRCDPISGHDNLYWYRRVMGKEIKFLLHFVKESKQDESGMPNNRFLAERTGGTYSTLKVQPAELEDSGVYFCASSPIGGGTEAFFGQGTRLTVV.

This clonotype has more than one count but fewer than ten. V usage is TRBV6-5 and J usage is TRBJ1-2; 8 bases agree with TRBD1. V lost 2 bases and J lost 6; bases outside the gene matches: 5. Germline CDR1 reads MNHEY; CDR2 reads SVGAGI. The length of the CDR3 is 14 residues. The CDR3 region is CASSYATGDNGYTF. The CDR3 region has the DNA TGTGCCAGCAGTTACGCGACAGGGGATAATGGCTACACCTTC.

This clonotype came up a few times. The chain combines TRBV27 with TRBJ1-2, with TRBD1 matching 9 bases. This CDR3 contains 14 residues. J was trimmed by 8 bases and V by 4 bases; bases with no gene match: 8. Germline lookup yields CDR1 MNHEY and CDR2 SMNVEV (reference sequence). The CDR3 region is CASSSSGTGPGYTF. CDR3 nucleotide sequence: TGTGCCAGCAGTTCATCCGGGACAGGGCCGGGCTACACCTTC.

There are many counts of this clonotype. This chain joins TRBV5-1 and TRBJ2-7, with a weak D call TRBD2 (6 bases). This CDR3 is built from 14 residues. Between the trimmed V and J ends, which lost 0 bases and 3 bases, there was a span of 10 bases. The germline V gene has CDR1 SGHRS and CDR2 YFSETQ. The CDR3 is CASSLETGVYEQYF. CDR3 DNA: TGCGCCAGCAGCTTGGAAACGGGGGTCTACGAGCAGTACTTC. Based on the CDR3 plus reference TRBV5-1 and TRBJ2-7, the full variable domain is KAGVTQTPRYLIKTRGQQVTLSCSPISGHRSVSWYQQTPGQGLQFLFEYFSETQRNKGNFPGRFSGRQFSNSRSEMNVSTLELGDSALYLCASSLETGVYEQYFGPGTRLTVT.

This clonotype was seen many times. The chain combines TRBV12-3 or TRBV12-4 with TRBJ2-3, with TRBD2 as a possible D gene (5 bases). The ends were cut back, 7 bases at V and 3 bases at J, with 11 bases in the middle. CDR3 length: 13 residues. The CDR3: CASTSGLTDTQYF. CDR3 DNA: TGTGCCAGCACCTCCGGACTTACAGATACGCAGTATTTT.

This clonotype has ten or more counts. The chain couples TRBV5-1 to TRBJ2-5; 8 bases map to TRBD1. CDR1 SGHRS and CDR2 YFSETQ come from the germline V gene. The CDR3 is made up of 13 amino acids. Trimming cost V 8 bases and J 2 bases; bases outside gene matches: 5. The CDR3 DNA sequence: TGCGCCAGTCAAGGACAGGGACAAGAGACCCAGTACTTC. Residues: CASQGQGQETQYF.

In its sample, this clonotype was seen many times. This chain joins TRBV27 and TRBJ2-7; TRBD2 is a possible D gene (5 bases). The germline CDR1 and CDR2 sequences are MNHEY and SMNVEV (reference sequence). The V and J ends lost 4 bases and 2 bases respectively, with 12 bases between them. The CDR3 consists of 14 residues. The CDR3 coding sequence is TGTGCCAGCAGTTGGGCCCCGGGAACCTACGAGCAGTACTTC. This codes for CASSWAPGTYEQYF.

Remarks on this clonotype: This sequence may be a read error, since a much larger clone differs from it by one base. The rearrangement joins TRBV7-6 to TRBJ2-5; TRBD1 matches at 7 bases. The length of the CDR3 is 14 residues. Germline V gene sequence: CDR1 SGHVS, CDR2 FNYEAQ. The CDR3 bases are TGTGTCAGCAGCGCTCGGGACAGTCAAGAGACCCAGTACTTC. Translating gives CVSSARDSQETQYF.

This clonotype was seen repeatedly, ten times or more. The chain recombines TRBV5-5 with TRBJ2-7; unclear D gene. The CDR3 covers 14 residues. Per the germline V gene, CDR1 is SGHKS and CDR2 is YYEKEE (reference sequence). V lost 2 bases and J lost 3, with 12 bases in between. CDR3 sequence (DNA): TGTGCCAGCAGCTTCTACCAAGGCAGCTACGAGCAGTACGTC. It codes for CASSFYQGSYEQYV.

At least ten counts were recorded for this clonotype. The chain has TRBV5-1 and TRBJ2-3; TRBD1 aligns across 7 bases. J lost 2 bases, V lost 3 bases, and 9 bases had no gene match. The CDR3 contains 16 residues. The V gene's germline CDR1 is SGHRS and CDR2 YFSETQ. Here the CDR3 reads CASSSPTGTFTDTQYF. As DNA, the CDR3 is TGCGCCAGCAGCTCCCCGACAGGGACCTTCACAGATACGCAGTATTTT.

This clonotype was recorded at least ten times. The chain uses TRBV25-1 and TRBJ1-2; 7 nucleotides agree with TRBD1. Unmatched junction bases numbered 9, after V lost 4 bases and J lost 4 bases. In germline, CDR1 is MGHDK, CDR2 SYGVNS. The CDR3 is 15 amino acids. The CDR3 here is CASSATGELAYGYTF. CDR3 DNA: TGTGCCAGCAGTGCTACAGGGGAATTGGCCTATGGCTACACCTTC.

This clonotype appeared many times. In DNA form, the CDR3 reads TGTGCCAGCAGCTTGACAGGGGTAACTATCGGTGAAGCTTTCTTT. Its translation is CASSLTGVTIGEAFF. The V gene is TRBV7-9, the J gene TRBJ1-1; 8 positions match TRBD1. V lost 3 bases and J lost 7; bases outside the gene matches: 10. The CDR3 sequence is 15 residues long. Looked up from germline, CDR1 is SEHNR and CDR2 is FQNEAQ (reference sequence).

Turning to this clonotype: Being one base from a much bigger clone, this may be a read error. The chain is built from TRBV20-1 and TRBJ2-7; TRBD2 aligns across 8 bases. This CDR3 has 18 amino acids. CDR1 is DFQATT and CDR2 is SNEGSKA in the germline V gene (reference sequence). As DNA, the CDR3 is TGCTGTGCTAGTTCTAAATTGACTAGCGCGAAAATTCCTGGCGAGCAGTACTTC. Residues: CCASSKLTSAKIPGEQYF.

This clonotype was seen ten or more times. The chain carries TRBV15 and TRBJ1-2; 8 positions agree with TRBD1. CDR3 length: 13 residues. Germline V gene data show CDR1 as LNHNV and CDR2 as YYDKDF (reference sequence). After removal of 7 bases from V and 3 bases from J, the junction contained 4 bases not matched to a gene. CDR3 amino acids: CATTPDRDYGYTF. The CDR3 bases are TGTGCCACCACCCCGGACAGGGACTATGGCTACACCTTC.

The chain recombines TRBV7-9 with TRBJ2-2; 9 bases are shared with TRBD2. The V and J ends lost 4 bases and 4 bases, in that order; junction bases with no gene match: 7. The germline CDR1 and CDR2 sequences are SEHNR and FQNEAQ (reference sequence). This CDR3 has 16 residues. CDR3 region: CASSSRLAEGTGELFF. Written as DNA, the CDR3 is TGTGCCAGCAGCTCCCGACTAGCGGAGGGCACCGGGGAGCTGTTTTTT. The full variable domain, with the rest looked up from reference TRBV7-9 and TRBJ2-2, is DTGVSQNPRHKITKRGQNVTFRCDPISEHNRLYWYRQTLGQGPEFLTYFQNEAQLEKSRLLSDRFSAERPKGSFSTLEIQRTEQGDSAMYLCASSSRLAEGTGELFFGEGSRLTVL.

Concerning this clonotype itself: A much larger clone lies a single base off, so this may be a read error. The CDR3 bases are TGTGCCAGCAGCATGGGGCATATCGACAGAAACTATGGCTACACCTTC. It codes for CASSMGHIDRNYGYTF. This chain connects TRBV7-9 to TRBJ1-2; weak D call: TRBD1 (5 bases). Trimming removed 5 bases at V and 2 bases at J, with 18 bases between. From germline, CDR1 is SEHNR and CDR2 FQNEAQ (reference sequence). CDR3 length: 16 residues.

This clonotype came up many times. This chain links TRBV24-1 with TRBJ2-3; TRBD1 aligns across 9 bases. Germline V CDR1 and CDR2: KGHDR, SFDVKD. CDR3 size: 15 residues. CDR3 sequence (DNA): TGTCCAACAGGGGGCCGGGCACCTACACCAGATACGCAGTATTTT. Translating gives CPTGGRAPTPDTQYF.

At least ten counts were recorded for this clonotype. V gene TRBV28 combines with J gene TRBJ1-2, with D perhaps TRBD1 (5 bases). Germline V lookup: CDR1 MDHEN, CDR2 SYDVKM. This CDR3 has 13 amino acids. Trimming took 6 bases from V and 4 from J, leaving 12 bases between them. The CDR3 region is CASRAGAGYGYTF. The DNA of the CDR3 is TGTGCCAGCAGAGCCGGGGCAGGCTATGGCTACACCTTC.

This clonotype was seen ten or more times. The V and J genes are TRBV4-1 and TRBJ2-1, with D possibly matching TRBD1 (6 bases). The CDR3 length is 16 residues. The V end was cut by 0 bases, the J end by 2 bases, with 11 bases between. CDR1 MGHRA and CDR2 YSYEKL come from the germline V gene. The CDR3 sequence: CASSQEGQETYNEQFF. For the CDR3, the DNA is TGCGCCAGCAGCCAAGAGGGACAAGAAACCTACAATGAGCAGTTCTTC.